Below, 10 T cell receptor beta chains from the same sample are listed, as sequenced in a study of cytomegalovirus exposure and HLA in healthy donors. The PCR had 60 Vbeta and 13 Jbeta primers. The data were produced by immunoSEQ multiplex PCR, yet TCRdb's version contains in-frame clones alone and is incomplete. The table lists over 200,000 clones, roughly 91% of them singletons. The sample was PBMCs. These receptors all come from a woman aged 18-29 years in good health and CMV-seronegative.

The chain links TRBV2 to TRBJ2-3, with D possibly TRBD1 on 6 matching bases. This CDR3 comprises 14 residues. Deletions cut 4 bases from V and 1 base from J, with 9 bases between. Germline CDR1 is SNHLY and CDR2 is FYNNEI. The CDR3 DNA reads TGTGCCAGCAGTGTACAGGGAGGCACAGATACGCAGTATTTT. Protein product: CASSVQGGTDTQYF.

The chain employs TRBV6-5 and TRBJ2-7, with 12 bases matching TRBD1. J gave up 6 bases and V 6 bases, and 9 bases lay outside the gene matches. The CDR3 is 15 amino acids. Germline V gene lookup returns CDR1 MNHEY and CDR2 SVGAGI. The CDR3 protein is CASRDRGTGGVEQYF. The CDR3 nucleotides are TGTGCCAGCAGGGACCGCGGGACAGGGGGCGTCGAGCAGTACTTC.

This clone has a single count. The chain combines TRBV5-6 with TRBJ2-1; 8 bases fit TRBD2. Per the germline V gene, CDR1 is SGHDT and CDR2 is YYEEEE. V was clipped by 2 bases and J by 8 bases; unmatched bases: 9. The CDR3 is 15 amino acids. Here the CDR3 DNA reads TGTGCCAGCAGCTTCAGCGGGAGTGGTATCTATGAGCAGTTCTTC. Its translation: CASSFSGSGIYEQFF.

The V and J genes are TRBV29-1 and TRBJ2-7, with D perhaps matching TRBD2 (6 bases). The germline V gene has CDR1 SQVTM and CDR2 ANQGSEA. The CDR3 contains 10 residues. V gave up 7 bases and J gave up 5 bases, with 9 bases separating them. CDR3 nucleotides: TGCAGCGCGTCGGGGGACGAGCAGTACTTC. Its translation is CSASGDEQYF.

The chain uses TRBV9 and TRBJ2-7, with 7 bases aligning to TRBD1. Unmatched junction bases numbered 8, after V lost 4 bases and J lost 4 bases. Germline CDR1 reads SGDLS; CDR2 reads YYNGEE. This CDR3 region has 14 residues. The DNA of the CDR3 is TGTGCCAGCAGCCCCTTAGGGGGCGATTACGAGCAGTACTTC. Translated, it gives CASSPLGGDYEQYF.

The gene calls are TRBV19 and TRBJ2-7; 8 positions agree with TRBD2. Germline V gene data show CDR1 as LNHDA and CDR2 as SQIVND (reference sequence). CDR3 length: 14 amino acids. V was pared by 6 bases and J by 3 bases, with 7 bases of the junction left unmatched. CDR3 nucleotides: TGTGCCAGTAGGCGGGAGGCCACACACTACGAGCAGTACTTC. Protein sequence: CASRREATHYEQYF.

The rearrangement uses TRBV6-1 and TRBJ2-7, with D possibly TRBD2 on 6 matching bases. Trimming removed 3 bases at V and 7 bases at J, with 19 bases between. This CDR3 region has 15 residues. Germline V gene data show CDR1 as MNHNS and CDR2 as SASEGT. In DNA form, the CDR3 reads TGTGCCAGCAGTGAGTGGAGGGGAGCCCCCTGGGAGCAGTACTTC. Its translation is CASSEWRGAPWEQYF.

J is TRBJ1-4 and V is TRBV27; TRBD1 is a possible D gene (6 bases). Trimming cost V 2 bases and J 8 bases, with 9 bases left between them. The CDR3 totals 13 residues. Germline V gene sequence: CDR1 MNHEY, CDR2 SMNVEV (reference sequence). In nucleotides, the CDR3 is TGTGCCAGCAGTTTAAGGGACATGGAAAAACTGTTTTTT. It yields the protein CASSLRDMEKLFF.

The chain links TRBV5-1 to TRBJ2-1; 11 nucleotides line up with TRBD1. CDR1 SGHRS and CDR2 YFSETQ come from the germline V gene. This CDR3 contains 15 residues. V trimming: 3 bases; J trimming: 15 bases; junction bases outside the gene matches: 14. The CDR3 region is CASSSRGQGGSGVFF. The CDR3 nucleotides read TGCGCCAGCAGCTCGAGGGGACAGGGGGGTAGCGGGGTGTTCTTC.

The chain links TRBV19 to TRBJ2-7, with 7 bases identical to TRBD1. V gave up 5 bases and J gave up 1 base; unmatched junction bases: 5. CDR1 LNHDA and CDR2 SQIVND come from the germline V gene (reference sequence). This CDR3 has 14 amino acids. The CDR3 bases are TGTGCCAGTAGTGACAGGGTAGGGTCCTACGAGCAGTACTTC. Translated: CASSDRVGSYEQYF. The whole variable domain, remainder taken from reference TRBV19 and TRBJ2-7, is DGGITQSPKYLFRKEGQNVTLSCEQNLNHDAMYWYRQDPGQGLRLIYYSQIVNDFQKGDIAEGYSVSREKKESFPLTVTSAQKNPTAFYLCASSDRVGSYEQYFGPGTRLTVT.